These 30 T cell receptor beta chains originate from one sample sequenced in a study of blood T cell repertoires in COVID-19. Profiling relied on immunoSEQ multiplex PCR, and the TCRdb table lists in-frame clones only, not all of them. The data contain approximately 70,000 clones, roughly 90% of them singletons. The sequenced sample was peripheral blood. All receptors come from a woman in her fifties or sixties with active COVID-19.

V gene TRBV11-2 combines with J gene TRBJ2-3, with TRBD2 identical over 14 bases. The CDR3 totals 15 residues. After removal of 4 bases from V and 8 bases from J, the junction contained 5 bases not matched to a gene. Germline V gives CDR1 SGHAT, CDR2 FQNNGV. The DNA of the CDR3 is TGTGCCAGCAGCTGGGGGACTAGCGGGAGCGGTACGCAGTATTTT. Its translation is CASSWGTSGSGTQYF.

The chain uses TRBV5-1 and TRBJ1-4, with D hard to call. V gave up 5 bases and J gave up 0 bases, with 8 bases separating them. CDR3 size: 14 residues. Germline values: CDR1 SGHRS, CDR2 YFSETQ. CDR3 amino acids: CASRAQATNEKLFF. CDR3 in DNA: TGCGCCAGCAGAGCCCAGGCAACTAATGAAAAACTGTTTTTT.

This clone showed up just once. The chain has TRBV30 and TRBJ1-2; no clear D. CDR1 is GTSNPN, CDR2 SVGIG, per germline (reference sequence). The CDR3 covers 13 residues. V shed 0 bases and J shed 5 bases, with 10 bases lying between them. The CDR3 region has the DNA TGTGCCTGGAGTGTACTGGCAGGTTATGGCTACACCTTC. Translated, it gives CAWSVLAGYGYTF.

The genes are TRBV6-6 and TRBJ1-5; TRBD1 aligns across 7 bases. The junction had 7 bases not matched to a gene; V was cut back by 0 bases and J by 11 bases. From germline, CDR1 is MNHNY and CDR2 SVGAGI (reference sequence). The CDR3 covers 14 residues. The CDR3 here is CASSYSQGEVTQHF. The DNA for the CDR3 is TGTGCCAGCAGTTACTCTCAGGGGGAAGTGACCCAGCATTTT.

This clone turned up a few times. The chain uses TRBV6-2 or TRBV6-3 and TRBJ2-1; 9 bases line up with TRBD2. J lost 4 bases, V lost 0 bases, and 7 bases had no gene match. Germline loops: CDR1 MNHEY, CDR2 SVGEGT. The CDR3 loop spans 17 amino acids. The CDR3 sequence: CASSYSPAGGVYNEQFF. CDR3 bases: TGTGCCAGCAGTTACTCTCCTGCGGGAGGGGTTTACAATGAGCAGTTCTTC.

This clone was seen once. CDR3 bases: TGTGCCAGCACCCCGGGACAAACGTCTGGGGCTTTCTTT. Translating it yields CASTPGQTSGAFF. The V and J genes are TRBV25-1 and TRBJ1-1; a possible D gene is TRBD1 (6 bases). V was pared by 7 bases and J by 11 bases, with 20 bases between. Germline CDR1 MGHDK, CDR2 SYGVNS. The CDR3 loop spans 13 amino acids.

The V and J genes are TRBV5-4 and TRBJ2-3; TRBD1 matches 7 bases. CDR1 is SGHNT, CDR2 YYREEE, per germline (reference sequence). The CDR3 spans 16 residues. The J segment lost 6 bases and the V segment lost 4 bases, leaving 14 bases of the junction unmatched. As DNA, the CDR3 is TGTGCCAGCAGCGAACCCGGGACAGTTCTTGTTGATACGCAGTATTTT. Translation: CASSEPGTVLVDTQYF.

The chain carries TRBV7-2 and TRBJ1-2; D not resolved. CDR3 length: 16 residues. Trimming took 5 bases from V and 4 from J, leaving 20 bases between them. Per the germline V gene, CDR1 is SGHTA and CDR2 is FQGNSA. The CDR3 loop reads CASSLLITTFTYGYTF. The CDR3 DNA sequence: TGTGCCAGCAGCCTATTAATAACGACTTTCACCTATGGCTACACCTTC.

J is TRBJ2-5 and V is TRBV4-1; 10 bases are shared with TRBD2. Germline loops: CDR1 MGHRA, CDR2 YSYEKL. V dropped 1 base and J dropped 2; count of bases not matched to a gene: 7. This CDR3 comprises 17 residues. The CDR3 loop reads CASSQAGVAGGQETQYF. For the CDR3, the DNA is TGCGCCAGCAGCCAAGCCGGGGTAGCGGGAGGACAAGAGACCCAGTACTTC.

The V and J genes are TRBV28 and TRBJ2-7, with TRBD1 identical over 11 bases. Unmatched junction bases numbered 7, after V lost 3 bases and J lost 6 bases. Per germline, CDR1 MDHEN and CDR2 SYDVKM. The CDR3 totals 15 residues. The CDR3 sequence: CASSLGGTGGLEQYF. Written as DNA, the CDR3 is TGTGCCAGCAGTTTGGGCGGGACAGGGGGTCTCGAGCAGTACTTC. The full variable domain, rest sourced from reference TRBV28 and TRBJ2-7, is DVKVTQSSRYLVKRTGEKVFLECVQDMDHENMFWYRQDPGLGLRLIYFSYDVKMKEKGDIPEGYSVSREKKERFSLILESASTNQTSMYLCASSLGGTGGLEQYFGPGTRLTVT.

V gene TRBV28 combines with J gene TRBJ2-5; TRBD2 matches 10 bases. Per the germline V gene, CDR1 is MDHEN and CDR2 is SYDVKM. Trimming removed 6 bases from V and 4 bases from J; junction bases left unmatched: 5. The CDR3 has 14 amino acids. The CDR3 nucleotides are TGTGCCAGCAGCCATCTAGCGGGAGCAGAGACCCAGTACTTC. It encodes CASSHLAGAETQYF.

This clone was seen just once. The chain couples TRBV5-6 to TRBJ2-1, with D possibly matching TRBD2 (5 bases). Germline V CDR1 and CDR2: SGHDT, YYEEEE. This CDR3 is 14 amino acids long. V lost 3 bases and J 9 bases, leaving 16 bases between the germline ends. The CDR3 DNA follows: TGTGCCAGCAGCTCACTGGGAGCTGGGTTTGAGCAGTTCTTC. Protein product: CASSSLGAGFEQFF.

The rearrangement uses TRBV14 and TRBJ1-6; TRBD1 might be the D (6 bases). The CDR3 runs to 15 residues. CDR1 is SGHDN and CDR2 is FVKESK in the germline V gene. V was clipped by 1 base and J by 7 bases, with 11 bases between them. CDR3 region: CASSQARGENSPLHF. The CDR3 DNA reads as TGTGCCAGCAGCCAAGCCAGGGGAGAGAATTCACCCCTCCACTTT.

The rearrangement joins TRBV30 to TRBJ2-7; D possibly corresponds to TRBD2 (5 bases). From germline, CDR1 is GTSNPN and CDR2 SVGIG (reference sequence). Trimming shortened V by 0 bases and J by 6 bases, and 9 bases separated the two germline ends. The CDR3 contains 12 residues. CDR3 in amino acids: CAWSVTGVEQYF. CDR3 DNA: TGTGCCTGGAGTGTAACCGGGGTCGAGCAGTACTTC.

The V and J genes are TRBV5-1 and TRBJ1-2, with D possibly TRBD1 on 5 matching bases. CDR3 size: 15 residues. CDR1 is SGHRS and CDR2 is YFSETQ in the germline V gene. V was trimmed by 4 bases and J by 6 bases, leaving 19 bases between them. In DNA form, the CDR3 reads TGCGCCAGCAGCGCCTGGCAGGGAGGTAAAGATGGCTACACCTTC. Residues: CASSAWQGGKDGYTF.

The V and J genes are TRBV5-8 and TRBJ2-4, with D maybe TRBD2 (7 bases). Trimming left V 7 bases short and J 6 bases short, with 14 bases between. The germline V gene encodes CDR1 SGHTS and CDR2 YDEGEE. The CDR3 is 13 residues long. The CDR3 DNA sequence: TGTGCCAGCGGCAGGCGGGGGCCAAACATTCAGTACTTC. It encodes CASGRRGPNIQYF.

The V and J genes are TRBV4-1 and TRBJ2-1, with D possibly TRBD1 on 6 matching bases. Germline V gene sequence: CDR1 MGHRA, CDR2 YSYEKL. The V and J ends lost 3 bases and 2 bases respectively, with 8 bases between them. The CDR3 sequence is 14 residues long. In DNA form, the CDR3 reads TGCGCCAGCAGCCAGGGACAAACCTACAATGAGCAGTTCTTC. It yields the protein CASSQGQTYNEQFF.

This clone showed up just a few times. CDR3 protein: CASSLAGQGAFEQYF. The DNA for the CDR3 is TGTGCCAGCAGCTTAGCGGGACAGGGGGCCTTCGAGCAGTACTTC. The chain is built from TRBV7-2 and TRBJ2-7, with TRBD1 identical over 12 bases. The CDR3 runs to 15 residues. Trimming at V came to 0 bases and at J to 6 bases, leaving 3 bases not matched to a gene. CDR1 and CDR2 from the germline V gene are SGHTA and FQGNSA.

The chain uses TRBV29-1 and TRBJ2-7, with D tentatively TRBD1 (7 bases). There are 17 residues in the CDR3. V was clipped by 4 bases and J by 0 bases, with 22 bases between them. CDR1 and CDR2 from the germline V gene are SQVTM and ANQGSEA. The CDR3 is CSVGGQRVDGSSYEQYF. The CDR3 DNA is TGCAGCGTTGGGGGACAGCGGGTTGATGGTAGCTCCTACGAGCAGTACTTC.

DNA of the CDR3: TGTGCCAGCAGCTCTTTAGGGACTACTTTCGAGCAGTTCTTC. Translated, it gives CASSSLGTTFEQFF. The genes are TRBV28 and TRBJ2-1; 7 bases agree with TRBD2. CDR3 length equals 14 residues. The germline V gene encodes CDR1 MDHEN and CDR2 SYDVKM. Trimming removed 6 bases from V and 10 bases from J; junction bases left unmatched: 12.

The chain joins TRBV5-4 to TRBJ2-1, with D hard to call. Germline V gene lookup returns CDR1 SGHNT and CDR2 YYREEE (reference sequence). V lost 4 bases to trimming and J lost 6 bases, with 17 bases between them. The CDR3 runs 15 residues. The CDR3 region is CASSVRAGPGNEQFF. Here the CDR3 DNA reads TGTGCCAGCAGCGTGCGCGCTGGTCCTGGCAATGAGCAGTTCTTC.

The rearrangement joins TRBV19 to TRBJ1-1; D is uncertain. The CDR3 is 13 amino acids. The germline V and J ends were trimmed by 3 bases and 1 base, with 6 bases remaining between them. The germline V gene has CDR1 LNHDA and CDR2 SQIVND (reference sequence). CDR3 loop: CASSIQANTEAFF. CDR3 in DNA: TGTGCCAGTAGTATCCAAGCGAACACTGAAGCTTTCTTT.

The CDR3, as DNA: TGTGCCAGCAGCTTAGCGGGAGTCTCAAACAATGAGCAGTTCTTC. This encodes CASSLAGVSNNEQFF. The chain links TRBV13 to TRBJ2-1; tentative D call: TRBD2 (6 bases). V was clipped by 1 base and J by 5 bases, with 12 bases between them. Germline V CDR1 and CDR2: PRHDT, FYEKMQ (reference sequence). There are 15 residues in the CDR3.

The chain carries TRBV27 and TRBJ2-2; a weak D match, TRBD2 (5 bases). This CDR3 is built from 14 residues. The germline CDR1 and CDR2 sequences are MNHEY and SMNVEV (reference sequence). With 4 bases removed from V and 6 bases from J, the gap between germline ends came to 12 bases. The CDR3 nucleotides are TGTGCCAGCAGTTGGAGTCCGAGGGCCGGGGAGCTGTTTTTT. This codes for CASSWSPRAGELFF.

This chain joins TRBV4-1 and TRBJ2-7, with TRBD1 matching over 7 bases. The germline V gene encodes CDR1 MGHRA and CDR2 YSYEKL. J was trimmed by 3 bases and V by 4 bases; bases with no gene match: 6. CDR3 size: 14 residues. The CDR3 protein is CASSLGTADYEQYF. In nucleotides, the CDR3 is TGCGCCAGCAGCCTTGGGACAGCCGACTACGAGCAGTACTTC.

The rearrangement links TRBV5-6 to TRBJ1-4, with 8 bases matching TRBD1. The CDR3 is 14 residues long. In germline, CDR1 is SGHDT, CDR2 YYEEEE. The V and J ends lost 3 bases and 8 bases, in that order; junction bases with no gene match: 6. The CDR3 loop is CASSSTGEGEKLFF. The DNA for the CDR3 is TGTGCCAGCAGCTCGACAGGGGAAGGGGAAAAACTGTTTTTT.

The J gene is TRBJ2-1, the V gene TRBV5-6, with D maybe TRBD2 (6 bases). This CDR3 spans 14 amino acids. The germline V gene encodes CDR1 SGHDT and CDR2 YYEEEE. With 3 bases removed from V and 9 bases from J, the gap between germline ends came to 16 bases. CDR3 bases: TGTGCCAGCAGCTCGGGTGGCGGGATGAGTGAGCAGTTCTTC. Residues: CASSSGGGMSEQFF.

CDR3 DNA: TGTGCCTGGACTAGGTCCTCAGATACGCAGTATTTT. Translated: CAWTRSSDTQYF. The rearrangement links TRBV30 to TRBJ2-3; D ambiguous. The CDR3 contains 12 residues. Germline V lookup: CDR1 GTSNPN, CDR2 SVGIG (reference sequence). V lost 4 bases, J lost 4 bases, and 9 bases lay in between.

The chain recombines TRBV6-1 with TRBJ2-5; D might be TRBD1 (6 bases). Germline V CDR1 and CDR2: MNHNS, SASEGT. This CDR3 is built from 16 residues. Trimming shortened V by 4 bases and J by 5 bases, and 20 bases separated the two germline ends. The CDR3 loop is CASSVGAQQGLETQYF. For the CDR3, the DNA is TGTGCCAGCAGTGTAGGGGCCCAGCAGGGGTTGGAGACCCAGTACTTC.

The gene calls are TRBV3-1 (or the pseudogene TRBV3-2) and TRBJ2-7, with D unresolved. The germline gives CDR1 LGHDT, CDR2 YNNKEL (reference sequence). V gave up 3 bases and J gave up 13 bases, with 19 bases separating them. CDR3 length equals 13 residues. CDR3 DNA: TGTGCCAGCAGCCACGCCACTCGCGGAACGATATACTTC. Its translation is CASSHATRGTIYF.